This TCR beta chain appears in the sequencing data of a study of T cells after posttransplantation cyclophosphamide (dated by TCRdb to between 2015 and 2016). Regarding the research as a whole: T cell repertoire reconstitution was tracked by TRB sequencing after myeloablative bone marrow transplantation in which posttransplantation cyclophosphamide was used as GVHD prophylaxis. Antigen receptor sequencing was done on samples from 35 to 45 PTCy-treated patients and from approximately 15 related bone marrow donors of those patients. Public TRB sequences were checked against a database of over 3,500 sequences associated with responses to pathogens, tumor antigens, self-antigens and alloantigens. Blood from every one of the approximately 30 PTCy patients who had 1-year posttransplant specimens underwent TRB sequencing. Because TRA and TRB clonality correlated tightly in some ten samples, later TCR analyses were limited to TRB. In 3 patients, up to about 3 additional blood samples taken between 2 and 5.2 years after transplant also underwent TRB sequencing, as did pretransplant blood from 4 patients.

Peripheral blood samples were provided by related bone marrow donors on the day of marrow donation. Peripheral blood and bone marrow mononuclear cells were isolated by Ficoll-Hypaque density centrifugation and were cryopreserved. Points the paper makes about the study in general: Across roughly 49 patients, TRB clonality was highly associated with recipient CMV seropositivity and CMV reactivation, and diversity in PTCy patients was similar to diversity in CNI/methotrexate controls. Donor-recipient similarity was low at 1-2 months but rose over the first year, and later blood repertoires were often dominated by donor CD8+ memory clones. The TRB repertoires of T cells infiltrating skin or GI tract showed only limited overlap with the TRB repertoires of T cells in blood.

As for this clone: Its antigen remains undetermined. No base qualities exist here, and no much larger clone lies one base off it.

Genomic DNA was the input for TRB sequencing, which was run either with the immunoSEQ assay at survey resolution or with the hsTCRB kit. From the authors' description of their analysis: The immunoSEQ software handled the initial read processing, while the LymphoSeq R package was used for the repertoire analyses. Clonality was computed as 1 minus normalized Shannon entropy; Gini coefficient was also calculated for each TRB dataset. Phenotypes of unsorted samples were inferred by mapping TRB sequences from sorted subsets of the recipient or donor onto the same recipient's unsorted samples. This immuneACCESS table, as held by TCRdb, lists in-frame sequences with V and J called but not all clones. Of the missing ones, under half trace to an unresolved V gene in checked studies; the others have no known cause. The V and J calls and clone size are taken from that table; D and trimming were inferred from the DNA. Across this sample there are roughly 70,000 clones, with 85% to 95% seen only once. About 3% of the sample belongs to the ten largest clones.

Sequencing was carried out using PBMCs. The receptor's source is a woman in her 30s in good health and a related stem cell transplant donor.

The DNA sequence is as follows: TGTGCCAGCACCGGACACCTAAATGAAAAACTGTTTTTT. Translated, it gives CASTGHLNEKLFF. The chain employs TRBV2 and TRBJ1-4; the D region possibly corresponds to TRBD1 (5 bases align). The CDR3 holds 13 amino acids from the cysteine to the phenylalanine. Of all the DNA, just the CDR3 is kept, 39 bases in frame from base 1. The V end loses 7 bases and the J end loses 5 bases, and a stretch of 11 bases separates them. In the germline V gene, CDR1 corresponds to SNHLY and CDR2 to FYNNEI.